This T cell receptor beta chain was observed in a study of blood T cell repertoires in COVID-19. Study context: PBMCs, B-cell-depleted T cells, or T cells provided the cDNA or gDNA that made up the material.

CDR3 length: 16 amino acids. J was trimmed by 2 bases and V by 4 bases; bases with no gene match: 4. CDR1 and CDR2 from the germline V gene are LGHNA and YSLEER. In the authors' workflow: Reference gene primers were amplified, and this amplification served to estimate nucleated cell counts. The table came from immunoSEQ multiplex PCR; TCRdb's copy has only in-frame clones and leaves some out. The V and J calls and clone size come from that table; D and trimming were worked out from the DNA. The sample shows roughly 200,000 clones, almost 90% of them seen only once. The chain has TRBV4-3 and TRBJ2-2, with 10 nucleotides matching TRBD2. The receptor's source is a man between 18 and 29 years old with active or convalescent COVID-19. Sequenced sample: peripheral blood. Here the CDR3 DNA reads TGCGCCAGCAGCCTAGGACTAGCGGCCAACACCGGGGAGCTGTTTTTT. Residues: CASSLGLAANTGELFF.